This T cell receptor beta chain was obtained from a study of vaccination and CD4 T cells after COVID-19 (dated by TCRdb to between 2021 and 2023). General notes on the study: Convalescent patients had a positive SARS-CoV-2 result on nasal swab PCR, and of these patients, under ten had mild disease and one had severe disease. The convalescent cohort included six males and four females, with two Hispanic individuals, seven Caucasians, two Asians and one multiracial person. Each participant got two doses of either the Pfizer-BioNTech BNT162b2 vaccine (n=8) or the Moderna mRNA-1273 vaccine (n=2). Post-COVID blood samples from convalescent patients were collected a median of around 100 days after diagnosis, with a range of roughly 30 to 170 days. The time from the second vaccine dose to post-vaccine blood sampling had a median of approximately 72 days and ranged from roughly 13 to 241 days. Overlapping spike peptide pools from SARS-CoV-2 and from the common cold coronaviruses HCoV-NL63, HCoV-OC43 and HCoV-229E were used as culture stimuli. Control cultures received a CEFX viral epitope pool as the positive control, an HIV-1 Nef peptide pool as the negative control, or no peptide. In 10 COVID-19 convalescent patients and a few infection-naive healthy vaccine recipients, researchers compared the spike-specific CD4+ TCR repertoire from before mRNA vaccination with the repertoire from after.

The library was produced with PCR. DNA from cultured CD4+ T cells underwent TCR sequencing with the Oncomine TCR Beta short-read assay at the Johns Hopkins FTIC core. Genomic DNA was extracted from the cultured CD4+ T cells with the QIAamp micro DNA kit. Oncomine TCR Beta libraries made from cultured CD4+ T cells were pooled using unique dual indexes and sequenced on an Illumina iSeq 100. Processing in the source paper ran as follows. Non-productive sequences were filtered out, and CDR3s that did not start with C, did not end with F or W, or were shorter than 7 amino acids were discarded. The MANAFEST web application identified antigen-specific clonotypes by comparing peptide-stimulated wells against reference wells and other culture wells. An FDR below 0.05, an odds ratio above 5, and a productive frequency above 0.1% in at least two of three replicate wells were required for clones to be considered positive. A clonotype was classed as cross-reactive if the clonotype showed significant expansion both in SARS-CoV-2 spike wells and in at least one common cold coronavirus spike condition. Using R version 3.6.1, CDR3 homology was evaluated through Levenshtein distances (stringdist) along with unrooted phylogenetic trees (ape). TCRdb reran the public reads through fastp at Q25 and MiXCR, keeping productive beta chains. CDR3 protein duplicates are merged, each entry listing the most common genes and DNA. The V and J calls, along with clone size, are taken from TCRdb and not from the paper's own processing. This sample lists 15,000 to 20,000 distinct CDR3 sequences; 31% were detected once. The ten largest clones add up to about 15% of the sample.

The study at large found these results: Although the median number of SARS-CoV-2-reactive clonotypes went up from roughly 23 after infection to more than 30 after vaccination, the increase was not significant. Relatively few convalescent patients were included in the study, and early timepoints after natural infection were not analyzed. Of the vaccine-specific clones found in convalescent patients, nearly all (304 of 307) were mono-reactive for SARS-CoV-2 spike instead of being cross-reactive with common cold coronaviruses. In convalescent patients, a median 86.3% of post-vaccine SARS-CoV-2-reactive clones were detected only after vaccination, suggesting vaccine-specific priming.

In the paper's terms, the treatment or condition label means: approximately nine-day PBMC culture with coronavirus spike peptide pools or control peptides (ViraFEST assay). The ViraFEST assay, used in the study, expanded antigen-specific T cells with peptide pools and then identified the expanded clonotypes through TCR sequencing. The positive SARS-CoV-2 PCR tests of the convalescent patients were dated from March to December 2020, before the Alpha, Beta and Delta variants emerged in the United States. About 2 million PBMCs per well were cultured in IMDM with approximately 4.9% human AB serum and 9 to 10 IU/ml IL-2, plus 10 ug/ml peptide pools. On days 3 and 7, half of the culture medium was replaced with fresh IL-2-containing medium. CD4+ T cells were isolated after roughly eleven days of culture through negative selection using the EasySep CD4+ T cell isolation kit. Ficoll-Paque Plus gradient centrifugation was used to isolate PBMCs from whole blood, and the isolated PBMCs were then either used fresh or cryopreserved at -140C. Culture conditions were generally each tested in triplicate wells.

This clonotype came up a few times. Its antigen is currently not known. There are no base qualities to consult, and no much larger clone falls within one base. The sequence was obtained from a human donor with COVID-19. The sample taken for sequencing was cultured CD4+ T cells from blood.

The sequenced DNA: TGCAGTGCTAGAGATGGACTAGCGGGGGGACAAACCGGGGAGCTGTTTTTT. It is translated as CSARDGLAGGQTGELFF. This receptor chain uses TRBV20-1 and TRBJ2-2; TRBD2 agrees with 14 junctional bases. Trimming accounts for 0 bases at V and 5 bases at J, while the number of junction bases matched to no gene is 5. Sequences DFQATT (CDR1) and SNEGSKA (CDR2) are obtained from the germline V gene (reference sequence). The CDR3 runs 17 residues from the cysteine to the phenylalanine. Just CDR3 DNA is preserved here, 51 bases in frame from base 1.